This record covers a single TCR beta chain. Its antigen target is currently unknown. No base qualities exist here, and no much larger clone lies one base off it. The data were taken from a study of blood T cell repertoires in COVID-19 (dated by TCRdb to 2020 to 2022). Broadly, across the study: The collaborator samples originated in the United States, Italy and Spain and spanned the acute and convalescent phases of COVID-19. The prospective study material was composed of cDNA or gDNA derived from T cells, B-cell-depleted T cells, or PBMCs. Deeply sampled blood TCRbeta repertoires from subjects exposed to, actively infected with, or recovered from COVID-19 were included in the dataset. The repertoires were released in a freely available public database intended as a resource for research on the immune response to SARS-CoV-2. The samples were drawn from two sources: the first 160 participants of the ongoing ImmuneRACE study, and 950 to 1,500 subjects contributed by 6 global collaborators. A de-identified subject ID, COVID-19 status, age in years and sex were almost always included in the sample metadata. HLA class I and class II types, where available, came from metadata supplied by the sample provider rather than from assay-based typing. Beyond this particular receptor, the publication reports: The amount of clinical and demographic metadata varied by source and participant and was provided uncurated.

The germline V gene provides CDR1 SNHLY and CDR2 FYNNEI. The CDR3, cysteine through phenylalanine, is 15 amino acids long. Kept here is only the CDR3 DNA, which spans 45 bases and is read in frame from base 1. V gives up 6 bases and J gives up 6 bases, and the segment between their germline ends measures 17 bases. TCRbeta CDR3 regions were amplified from genomic DNA using the immunoSEQ Assay, a bias-controlled multiplex PCR. Per the source publication's procedure: The number of nucleated cells in each sample was estimated from the amplification of reference gene primers within the assay. To quantify the absolute abundance of each unique TCRbeta CDR3 rearrangement, sequence reads were collapsed and filtered. For each sample, productive Simpson clonality was calculated by taking the square root of Simpson's diversity index across productive rearrangements. TCRdb re-hosts the immuneACCESS table, in-frame sequences only. Its copies lack some clones; in the studies checked, an unresolved V gene accounts for under half of them, and the cause for the rest is not known. D and trimming were read from the DNA, whereas the V and J calls and clone size are those reported in that table. The sample has 43,000 or so clones on record, approximately 86% of them singletons. Around a sixth of the sample goes to the ten largest clones.

Each collaborating institution followed its own protocols to collect whole blood in K2EDTA tubes. For TCRbeta analysis, collaborator samples were shipped as frozen whole blood, as isolated PBMCs, or as DNA extracted from either sample type. Sequencing was carried out using peripheral blood. The rearranged segments are TRBV2 and TRBJ2-2; tentative D gene TRBD1, with 6 bases matching. The source of this sequence is a man between 60 and 70 years old with active or convalescent COVID-19. The nucleotide sequence is TGTGCCAGCAGCCCTAACACGGACAGTGCCGGGGAGCTGTTTTTT. Translated, this is CASSPNTDSAGELFF.